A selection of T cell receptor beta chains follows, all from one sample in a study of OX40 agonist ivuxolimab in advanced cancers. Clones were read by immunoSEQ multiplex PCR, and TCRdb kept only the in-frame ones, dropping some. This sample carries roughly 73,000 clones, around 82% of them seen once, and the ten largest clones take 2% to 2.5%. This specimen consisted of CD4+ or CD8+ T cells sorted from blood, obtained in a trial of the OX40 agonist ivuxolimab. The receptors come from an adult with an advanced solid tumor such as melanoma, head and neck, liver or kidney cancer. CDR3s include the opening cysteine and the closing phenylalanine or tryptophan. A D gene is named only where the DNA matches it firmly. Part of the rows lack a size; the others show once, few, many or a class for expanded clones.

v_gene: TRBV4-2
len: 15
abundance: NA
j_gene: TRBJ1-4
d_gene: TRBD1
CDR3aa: CASSQPGQENEKLFF
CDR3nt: TGTGCCAGCAGCCAACCTGGACAGGAAAATGAAAAACTGTTTTTT

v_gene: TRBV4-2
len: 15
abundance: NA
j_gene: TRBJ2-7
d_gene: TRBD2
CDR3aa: CASSRGGLVHYEQYF
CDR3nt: TGTGCCAGCAGCCGGGGGGGACTGGTACACTACGAGCAGTACTTC

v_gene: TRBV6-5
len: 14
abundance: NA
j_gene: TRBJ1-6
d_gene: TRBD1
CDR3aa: CASSLDRANSPLHF
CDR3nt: TGTGCCAGCAGTTTGGACAGGGCTAATTCACCCCTCCACTTT

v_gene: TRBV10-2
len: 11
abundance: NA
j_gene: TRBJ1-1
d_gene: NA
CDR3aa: CASSPGPEAFF
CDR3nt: TGCGCCAGCAGCCCCGGACCCGAAGCTTTCTTT

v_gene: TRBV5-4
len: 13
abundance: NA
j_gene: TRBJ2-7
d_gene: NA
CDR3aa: CASSLDFSYEQYF
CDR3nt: TGTGCCAGCAGCTTGGACTTCTCCTACGAGCAGTACTTC

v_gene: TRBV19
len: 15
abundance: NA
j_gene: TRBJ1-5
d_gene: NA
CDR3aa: CASTSGQNSNQPQHF
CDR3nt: TGTGCCAGTACGAGTGGGCAGAATAGCAATCAGCCCCAGCATTTT

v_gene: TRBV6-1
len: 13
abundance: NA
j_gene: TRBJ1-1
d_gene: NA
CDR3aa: CASTGTPNTEAFF
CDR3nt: TGTGCCAGCACCGGGACACCGAACACTGAAGCTTTCTTT

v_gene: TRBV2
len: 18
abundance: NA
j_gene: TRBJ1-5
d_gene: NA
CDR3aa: CASSESRAAGGFNQPQHF
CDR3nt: TGTGCCAGCAGTGAAAGCCGAGCAGCCGGGGGATTTAATCAGCCCCAGCATTTT

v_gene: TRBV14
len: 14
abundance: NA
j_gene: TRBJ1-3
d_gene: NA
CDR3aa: CASSQDFTGNTIYF
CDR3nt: TGTGCCAGCAGCCAAGATTTCACTGGAAACACCATATATTTT

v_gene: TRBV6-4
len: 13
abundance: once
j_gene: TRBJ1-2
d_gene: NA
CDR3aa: CASSDAGAYGYTF
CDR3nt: TGTGCCAGCAGTGATGCGGGGGCATATGGCTACACCTTC

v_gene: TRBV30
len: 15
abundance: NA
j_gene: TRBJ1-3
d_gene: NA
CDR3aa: CAWSHDRNSGNTIYF
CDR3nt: TGTGCCTGGAGTCATGACAGGAACTCTGGAAACACCATATATTTT

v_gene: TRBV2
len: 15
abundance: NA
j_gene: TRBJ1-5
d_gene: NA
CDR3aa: CASSEGRLSNQPQHF
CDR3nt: TGTGCCAGCAGTGAGGGCAGGCTTAGCAATCAGCCCCAGCATTTT

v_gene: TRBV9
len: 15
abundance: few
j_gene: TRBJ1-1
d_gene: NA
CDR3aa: CASSPRWSMNTEAFF
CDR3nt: TGTGCCAGCAGCCCGCGGTGGAGCATGAACACTGAAGCTTTCTTT

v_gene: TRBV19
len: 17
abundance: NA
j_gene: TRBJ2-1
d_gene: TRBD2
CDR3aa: CASSRGVLAGGVNEQFF
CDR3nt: TGTGCCAGTAGTCGAGGGGTACTAGCGGGGGGTGTCAATGAGCAGTTCTTC

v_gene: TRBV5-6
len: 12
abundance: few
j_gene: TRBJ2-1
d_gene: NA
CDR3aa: CASSSLKNEQFF
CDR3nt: TGTGCCAGCAGCTCATTAAAAAATGAGCAGTTCTTC

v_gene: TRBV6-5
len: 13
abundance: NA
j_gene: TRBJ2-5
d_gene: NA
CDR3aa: CASSDYREETQYF
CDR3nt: TGTGCCAGCAGTGATTACAGGGAGGAGACCCAGTACTTC

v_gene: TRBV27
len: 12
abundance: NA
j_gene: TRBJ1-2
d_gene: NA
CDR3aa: CASSSGSYGYTF
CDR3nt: TGTGCCAGCAGTTCCGGGAGCTATGGCTACACCTTC

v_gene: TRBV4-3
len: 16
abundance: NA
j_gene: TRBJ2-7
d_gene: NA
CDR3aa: CASSQASAAGPYEQYF
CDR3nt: TGCGCCAGCAGCCAAGCATCCGCGGCAGGCCCCTACGAGCAGTACTTC

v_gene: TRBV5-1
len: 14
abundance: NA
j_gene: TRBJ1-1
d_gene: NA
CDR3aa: CASSQLTGSTEAFF
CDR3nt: TGCGCCAGCAGCCAACTTACAGGGAGCACTGAAGCTTTCTTT

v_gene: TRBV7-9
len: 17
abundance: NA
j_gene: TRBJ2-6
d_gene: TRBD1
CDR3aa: CASSQVKGAPGANVLTF
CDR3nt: TGTGCCAGCAGCCAAGTTAAGGGGGCGCCTGGGGCCAACGTCCTGACTTTC

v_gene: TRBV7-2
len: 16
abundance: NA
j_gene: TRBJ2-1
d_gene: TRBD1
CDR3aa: CASSPRPGTGGSEQFF
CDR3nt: TGTGCCAGCAGCCCCCGCCCCGGGACAGGGGGTAGTGAGCAGTTCTTC

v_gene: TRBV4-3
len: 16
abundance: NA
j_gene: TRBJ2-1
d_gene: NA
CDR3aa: CASSQDLDQELREQFF
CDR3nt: TGCGCCAGCAGCCAAGACCTCGACCAGGAGTTACGAGAGCAGTTCTTC

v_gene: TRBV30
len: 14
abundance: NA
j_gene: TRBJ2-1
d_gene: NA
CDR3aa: CACTGSAGYNEQFF
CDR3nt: TGTGCCTGCACGGGATCAGCGGGCTACAATGAGCAGTTCTTC

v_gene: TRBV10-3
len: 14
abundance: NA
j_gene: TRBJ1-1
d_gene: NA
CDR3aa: CAIRKTGPNTEAFF
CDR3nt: TGTGCCATCAGAAAGACAGGTCCGAACACTGAAGCTTTCTTT

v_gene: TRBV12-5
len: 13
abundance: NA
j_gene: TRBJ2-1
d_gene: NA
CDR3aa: CASGFGGSNEQFF
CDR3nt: TGTGCTAGTGGTTTCGGTGGGAGTAATGAGCAGTTCTTC

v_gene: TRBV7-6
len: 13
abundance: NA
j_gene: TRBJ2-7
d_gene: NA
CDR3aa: CASSPRTNYEQYF
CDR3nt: TGTGCCAGCAGCCCCCGGACTAATTACGAGCAGTACTTC

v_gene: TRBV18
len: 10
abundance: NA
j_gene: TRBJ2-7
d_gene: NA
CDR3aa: CASSPPEQYF
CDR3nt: TGTGCCAGCTCACCCCCCGAGCAGTACTTC

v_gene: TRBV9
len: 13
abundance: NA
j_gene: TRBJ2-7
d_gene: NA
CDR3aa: CASSVEGLDEQYF
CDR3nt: TGTGCCAGCAGCGTAGAAGGGTTGGACGAGCAGTACTTC

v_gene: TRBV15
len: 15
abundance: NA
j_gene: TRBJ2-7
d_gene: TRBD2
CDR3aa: CATSRETSGRYEQYF
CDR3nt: TGTGCCACCAGCAGAGAGACTAGCGGGAGGTACGAGCAGTACTTC

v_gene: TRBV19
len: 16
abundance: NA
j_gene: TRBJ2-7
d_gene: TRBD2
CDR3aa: CASDQRELHRTYEQYF
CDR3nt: TGTGCCAGTGACCAGCGGGAGCTCCATCGGACCTACGAGCAGTACTTC

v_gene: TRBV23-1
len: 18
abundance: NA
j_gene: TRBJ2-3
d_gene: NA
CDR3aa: CASSHPPPHTRSTDTQYF
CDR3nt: TGCGCCAGCAGTCATCCCCCTCCCCATACTCGCAGCACAGATACGCAGTATTTT

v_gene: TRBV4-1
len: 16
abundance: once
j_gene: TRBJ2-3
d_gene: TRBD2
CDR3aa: CASSQEPLAGTDTQYF
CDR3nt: TGCGCCAGCAGCCAAGAACCCCTAGCGGGTACAGATACGCAGTATTTT

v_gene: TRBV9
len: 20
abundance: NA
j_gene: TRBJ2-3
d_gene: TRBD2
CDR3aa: CASSANPTSGGITSTDTQYF
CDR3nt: TGTGCCAGCAGCGCAAATCCGACTAGCGGGGGTATAACTAGCACAGATACGCAGTATTTT

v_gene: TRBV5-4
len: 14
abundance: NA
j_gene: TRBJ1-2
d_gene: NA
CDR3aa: CASSLDGGYYGYTF
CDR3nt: TGTGCCAGCAGCTTGGATGGGGGTTACTATGGCTACACCTTC

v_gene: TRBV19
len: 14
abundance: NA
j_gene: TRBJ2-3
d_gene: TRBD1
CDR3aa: CASKHRGFVDTQYF
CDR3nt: TGTGCCAGTAAACACAGGGGTTTCGTAGATACGCAGTATTTT

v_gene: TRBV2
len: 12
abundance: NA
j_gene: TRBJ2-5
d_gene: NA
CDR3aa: CASRGTQETQYF
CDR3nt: TGTGCCAGCAGGGGAACCCAAGAGACCCAGTACTTC

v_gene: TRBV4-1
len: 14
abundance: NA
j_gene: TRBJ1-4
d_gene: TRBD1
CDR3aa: CASSLGTGNEKLFF
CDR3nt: TGCGCCAGCAGCCTTGGGACAGGGAATGAAAAACTGTTTTTT

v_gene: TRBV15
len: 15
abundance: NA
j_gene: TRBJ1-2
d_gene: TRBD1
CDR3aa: CATSNPGQGSYGYTF
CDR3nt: TGTGCCACCAGCAACCCTGGACAGGGATCCTATGGCTACACCTTC

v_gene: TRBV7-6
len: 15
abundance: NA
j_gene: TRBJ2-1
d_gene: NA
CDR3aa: CASSLVGQPYNEQFF
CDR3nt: TGTGCCAGCAGCTTAGTGGGACAACCATACAATGAGCAGTTCTTC

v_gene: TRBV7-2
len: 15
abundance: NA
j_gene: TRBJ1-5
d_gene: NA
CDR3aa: CASSPLQGSIQPQHF
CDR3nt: TGTGCCAGCAGCCCACTACAGGGTTCGATTCAGCCCCAGCATTTT

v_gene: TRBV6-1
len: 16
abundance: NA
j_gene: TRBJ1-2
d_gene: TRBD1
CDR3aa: CASSEAGTATNYGYTF
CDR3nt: TGTGCCAGCAGTGAAGCGGGGACAGCTACTAACTATGGCTACACCTTC

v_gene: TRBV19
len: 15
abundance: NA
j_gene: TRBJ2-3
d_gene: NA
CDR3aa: CASSITGAGTDTQYF
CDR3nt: TGTGCCAGTAGTATAACCGGGGCGGGCACAGATACGCAGTATTTT

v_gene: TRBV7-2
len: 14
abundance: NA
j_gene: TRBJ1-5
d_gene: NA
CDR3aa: CASSGGAPFQPQHF
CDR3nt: TGTGCCAGCTCCGGCGGGGCCCCTTTTCAGCCCCAGCATTTT

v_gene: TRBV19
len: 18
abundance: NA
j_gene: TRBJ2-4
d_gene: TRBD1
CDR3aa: CASSLRDRGRLAKNIQYF
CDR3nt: TGTGCCAGTAGTCTCCGGGACAGGGGCCGCCTAGCCAAAAACATTCAGTACTTC

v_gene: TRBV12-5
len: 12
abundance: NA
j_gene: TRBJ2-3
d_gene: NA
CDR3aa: CASGYRVDTQYF
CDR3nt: TGTGCTAGTGGTTACAGGGTGGATACGCAGTATTTT

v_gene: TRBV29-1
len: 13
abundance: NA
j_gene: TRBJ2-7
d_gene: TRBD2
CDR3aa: CSALTSGINEQYF
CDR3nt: TGCAGCGCCCTGACTAGCGGGATCAACGAGCAGTACTTC

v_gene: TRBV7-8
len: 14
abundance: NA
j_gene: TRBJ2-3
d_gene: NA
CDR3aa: CASSPESSTDTQYF
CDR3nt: TGTGCCAGCAGCCCGGAATCTAGCACAGATACGCAGTATTTT

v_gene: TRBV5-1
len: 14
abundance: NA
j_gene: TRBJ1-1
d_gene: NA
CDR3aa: CASSPGSMNTEAFF
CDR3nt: TGCGCCAGCAGCCCAGGGTCCATGAACACTGAAGCTTTCTTT

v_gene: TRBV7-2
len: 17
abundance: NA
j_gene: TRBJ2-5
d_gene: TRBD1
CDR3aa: CASSGTGQGAGKETQYF
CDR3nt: TGTGCCAGCAGCGGGACGGGACAGGGGGCAGGTAAAGAGACCCAGTACTTC

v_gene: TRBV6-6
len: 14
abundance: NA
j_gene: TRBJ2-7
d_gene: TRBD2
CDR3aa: CASSNPGLVYEQYF
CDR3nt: TGTGCCAGCAGTAATCCGGGACTAGTCTACGAGCAGTACTTC

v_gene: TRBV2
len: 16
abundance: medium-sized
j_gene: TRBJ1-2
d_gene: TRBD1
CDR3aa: CASSELVTGGHYGYTF
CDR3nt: TGTGCCAGCAGTGAGTTGGTTACAGGGGGCCACTATGGCTACACCTTC

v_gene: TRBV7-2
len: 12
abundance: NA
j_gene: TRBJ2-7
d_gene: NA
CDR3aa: CASSFNDYEQYF
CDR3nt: TGTGCCAGCAGCTTTAATGATTACGAGCAGTACTTC

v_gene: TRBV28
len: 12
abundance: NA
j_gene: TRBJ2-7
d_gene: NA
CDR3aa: CASSKQPGGQYF
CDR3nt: TGTGCCAGCAGTAAACAGCCCGGGGGGCAGTACTTC

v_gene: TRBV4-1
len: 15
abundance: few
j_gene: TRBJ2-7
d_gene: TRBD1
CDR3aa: CASSQGRQGAREQYF
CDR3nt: TGCGCCAGCAGCCAAGGAAGACAGGGGGCAAGGGAGCAGTACTTC

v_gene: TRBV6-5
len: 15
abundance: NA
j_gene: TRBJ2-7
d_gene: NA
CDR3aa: CASSYSLAGEDEQYF
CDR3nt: TGTGCCAGCAGTTACTCCCTGGCAGGGGAGGACGAGCAGTACTTC

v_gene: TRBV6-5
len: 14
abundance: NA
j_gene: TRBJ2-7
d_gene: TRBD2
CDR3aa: CASSPGLALYEQYF
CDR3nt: TGTGCCAGCAGCCCCGGACTAGCACTCTACGAGCAGTACTTC

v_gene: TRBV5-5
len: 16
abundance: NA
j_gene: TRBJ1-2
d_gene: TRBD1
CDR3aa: CASRPTGVRANYGYTF
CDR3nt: TGTGCCAGCAGACCTACAGGGGTAAGAGCTAACTATGGCTACACCTTC

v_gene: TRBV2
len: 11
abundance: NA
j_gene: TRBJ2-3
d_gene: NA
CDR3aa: CASYGPDTQYF
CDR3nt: TGTGCCAGCTATGGGCCAGATACGCAGTATTTT